Below are 8 T cell receptor beta chains sequenced from a single sample in a study of blood T cell repertoires in COVID-19. Repertoires were generated with immunoSEQ multiplex PCR, while TCRdb's copy carries only in-frame clones and drops some. This table holds 61,000 or so clones, roughly 80% found once. Specimen: peripheral blood. Source of these receptors: a woman in her 70s with acute or convalescent COVID-19.

The chain has TRBV28 and TRBJ1-4; 8 positions agree with TRBD1. This CDR3 is built from 14 residues. CDR1 and CDR2 (germline): MDHEN, SYDVKM. V dropped 6 bases and J dropped 10; count of bases not matched to a gene: 10. The CDR3 loop reads CASRPGQGSAKLFF. DNA of the CDR3: TGTGCCAGCAGGCCAGGACAGGGAAGCGCAAAACTGTTTTTT.

The gene calls are TRBV28 and TRBJ2-2; D remains ambiguous. This CDR3 has 16 residues. Trimming took off 6 bases at V and 0 bases at J, with 14 bases between the two ends. From germline, CDR1 is MDHEN and CDR2 SYDVKM. The CDR3 loop reads CASSPNKYSNTGELFF. The DNA for the CDR3 is TGTGCCAGCAGCCCAAACAAGTATTCGAACACCGGGGAGCTGTTTTTT.

This clone was seen a single time. The gene calls are TRBV10-3 and TRBJ1-6, with a tentative D call TRBD1 (5 bases). Deletions cut 5 bases from V and 7 bases from J, with 12 bases between. Germline V gene lookup returns CDR1 ENHRY and CDR2 SYGVKD. The CDR3 is 14 amino acids. The CDR3 DNA sequence: TGTGCCATCAGTCGGGGGTCAGGGAATTCACCCCTCCACTTT. It codes for CAISRGSGNSPLHF.

The rearrangement joins TRBV9 to TRBJ1-4; D is possibly TRBD1 (5 bases). V was clipped by 1 base and J by 0 bases, with 10 bases between them. The CDR3 is 16 amino acids. Germline loops: CDR1 SGDLS, CDR2 YYNGEE. CDR3 loop: CASSVSGRATNEKLFF. CDR3 DNA: TGTGCCAGCAGCGTATCAGGGCGAGCAACTAATGAAAAACTGTTTTTT.

This rearrangement joins TRBV5-1 to TRBJ1-2; D unresolved. The CDR3 is made up of 13 amino acids. Between the trimmed V and J ends, which lost 4 bases and 2 bases, there was a span of 9 bases. Germline V gene sequence: CDR1 SGHRS, CDR2 YFSETQ. The chain's CDR3 is CASSAEGNYGYTF. DNA of the CDR3: TGCGCCAGCAGCGCGGAGGGAAACTATGGCTACACCTTC.

This chain links TRBV28 with TRBJ1-4; 8 bases are a match to TRBD1. Per the germline V gene, CDR1 is MDHEN and CDR2 is SYDVKM. The junction had 5 bases not matched to a gene; V was cut back by 6 bases and J by 5 bases. CDR3 length equals 14 residues. The DNA of the CDR3 is TGTGCCAGCAGCCCAGGGGGCCTGAATGAAAAACTGTTTTTT. Amino acid sequence: CASSPGGLNEKLFF. Together with reference TRBV28 and TRBJ1-4, the CDR3 gives the full variable domain: DVKVTQSSRYLVKRTGEKVFLECVQDMDHENMFWYRQDPGLGLRLIYFSYDVKMKEKGDIPEGYSVSREKKERFSLILESASTNQTSMYLCASSPGGLNEKLFFGSGTQLSVL.

The genes are TRBV6-1 and TRBJ1-2, with TRBD1 as a possible D gene (6 bases). Between the trimmed V and J ends, which lost 0 bases and 4 bases, there was a span of 15 bases. Germline V gene lookup returns CDR1 MNHNS and CDR2 SASEGT. There are 16 residues in the CDR3. CDR3 in amino acids: CASSEATGQTAYGYTF. CDR3 nucleotides: TGTGCCAGCAGTGAAGCCACCGGACAGACTGCCTATGGCTACACCTTC.

This chain connects TRBV3-1 (or the pseudogene TRBV3-2) to TRBJ1-2; a weak D match, TRBD1 (6 bases). V lost 1 base and J 7 bases, leaving 13 bases between the germline ends. CDR1 is LGHDT, CDR2 YNNKEL, per germline (reference sequence). This CDR3 spans 14 amino acids. CDR3 bases: TGTGCCAGCAGCCAAGCTGGGGGGGCGTTTGGCTACACCTTC. This gives the protein CASSQAGGAFGYTF.